This T cell receptor (beta chain) stems from a study of cytomegalovirus exposure and HLA in healthy donors. The overall study: Ancestry clustering placed about four fifths of several hundred genotyped donors in the Caucasian-associated cluster.

The length of the CDR3 is 15 residues. The V segment lost 5 bases and the J segment 3 bases; nucleotides outside the gene matches: 9. Looked up from germline, CDR1 is SNHLY and CDR2 is FYNNEI. This clone was counted a single time. Its specificity is unknown. Amplification used 60 Vbeta primers and 13 Jbeta primers. Only in-frame clones appear in the TCRdb table, and some are missing; sequencing was by immunoSEQ multiplex PCR. The data show 150,000 to 250,000 clones, with around 77% seen just once and about 1.9% held by the top ten. Broader study findings: The study had only CMV serostatus as immune exposure information. Analysis performed later showed TCR beta chains linked to HLA being more clonally expanded than equally common others.

The receptor's source is a man aged 25-45 years in good health and CMV-seronegative. The specimen was PBMCs. The chain employs TRBV2 and TRBJ2-7; 8 nucleotides align to TRBD1. The CDR3 loop reads CASSSRTGRSYEQYF. The CDR3 DNA reads TGTGCCAGCAGTTCACGGACAGGGAGAAGCTACGAGCAGTACTTC.